The rows below give T cell receptor beta chains drawn from one sample of a study of vaccination effects on CD4 cells after COVID-19. For these receptors, no antigen is known. Sequencing used immunoSEQ multiplex PCR; TCRdb keeps in-frame clones, though not all of them. The table shows tens of thousands of clones, with approximately 75% occurring only once. The source was CD4+ T cells from PBMCs cultured with HCoV-NL63 spike peptides, collected before COVID-19 vaccination. These receptor sequences come from a human donor who received a COVID-19 vaccine. Each CDR3 is given with its conserved first and last residue. D genes are given only for firm matches. Size values are once, few and many counts, or a class for expanded clones, and some rows have none.

>.|TRBJ1-2|TRBV7-9|.
CASSLAADGYTF
TGTGCCAGCAGCTTAGCGGCGGATGGCTACACCTTC
>.|TRBJ1-1|TRBV7-9|.
CASSQSGNTEAFF
TGTGCCAGCAGCCAGTCAGGGAACACTGAAGCTTTCTTT
>.|TRBJ1-3|TRBV5-1|.
CASSLGDGGNTIYF
TGCGCCAGCAGCTTGGGAGATGGAGGAAACACCATATATTTT
>.|TRBJ1-5|TRBV5-1|TRBD1
CASSRTGDSNQPQHF
TGCGCCAGCAGCAGGACAGGGGATAGCAATCAGCCCCAGCATTTT
>.|TRBJ2-2|TRBV2|TRBD2
CASLGTRNTGELFF
TGTGCCAGCCTCGGGACTAGAAACACCGGGGAGCTGTTTTTT
>.|TRBJ1-1|TRBV14|.
CASSQLFTGEAFF
TGTGCCAGCAGCCAATTATTCACCGGGGAAGCTTTCTTT
>.|TRBJ1-4|TRBV2|TRBD1
CATRDRAEKLFF
TGTGCCACCCGGGACAGGGCCGAAAAACTGTTTTTT
>few|TRBJ1-6|TRBV9|.
CASSVGGLGSPLHF
TGTGCCAGCAGCGTAGGTGGGCTTGGTTCACCCCTCCACTTT
>.|TRBJ1-5|TRBV24-1|.
CATSDGGQPQHF
TGTGCCACCAGTGATGGGGGTCAGCCCCAGCATTTT
>.|TRBJ2-5|TRBV18|TRBD1
CASSPSTGSQDPGQYF
TGTGCCAGCTCCCCTTCGACAGGGTCTCAGGACCCTGGGCAGTACTTC